Below, one T cell receptor (beta chain) is given with its context. The source of the sample is a study of cytomegalovirus exposure and HLA in healthy donors. On the study more broadly: When 398 donors were genotyped, 81% of them were found to fall in the Caucasian-associated ancestry cluster.

The germline V and J ends were trimmed by 5 bases and 1 base, with 8 bases remaining between them. The CDR3 length is 12 residues. The germline V gene encodes CDR1 GTSNPN and CDR2 SVGIG (reference sequence). Vbeta (60) and Jbeta (13) primers were used in the PCR. The data were produced by immunoSEQ multiplex PCR, yet TCRdb's version contains in-frame clones alone and is incomplete. The top ten hold less than 15% of the sample, which has about 190,000 clones, roughly 74% seen once. This receptor was taken from a woman in her 30s in good health and CMV-seropositive. The chain employs TRBV30 and TRBJ1-1; D is perhaps TRBD1 (5 bases). The source material was PBMCs. For the CDR3, the DNA is TGTGCCTGGCAAGACAGGAACACTGAAGCTTTCTTT. It encodes CAWQDRNTEAFF.